The 27 T cell receptor beta chains given below trace back to one sample, sequenced in a study of cytomegalovirus exposure and HLA in healthy donors. The PCR was carried out with 60 Vbeta primers and 13 Jbeta primers. Profiled with immunoSEQ multiplex PCR; TCRdb holds only in-frame clones, not every one. This table holds fewer than 110,000 clones, over 70% found once. The sequencing input was PBMCs. Every receptor here comes from a man aged 30 to 39 in good health and CMV-seronegative.

The chain employs TRBV7-2 and TRBJ1-5; D is unclear. Germline assignment: CDR1 SGHTA and CDR2 FQGNSA. V dropped 2 bases and J dropped 5 bases, with 7 bases sitting between them. The CDR3 runs 13 residues. The CDR3, as DNA: TGTGCCAGCAGCTTAACTCCTGATCAGCCCCAGCATTTT. It yields the protein CASSLTPDQPQHF.

This clone came up once. This sequence joins TRBV5-1 and TRBJ2-5, with 10 bases fitting TRBD1. After removal of 5 bases from V and 6 bases from J, the junction contained 7 bases not matched to a gene. The CDR3 totals 14 residues. The germline V gene has CDR1 SGHRS and CDR2 YFSETQ. The CDR3 DNA reads TGCGCCAGCAGGGTGACAGGGGGCGAGAAGACCCAGTACTTC. It translates to CASRVTGGEKTQYF.

J is TRBJ2-3 and V is TRBV7-3; D ambiguous. The CDR3 is 13 amino acids. Germline assignment: CDR1 SGHTA and CDR2 FQGTGA. Deletions cut 2 bases from V and 4 bases from J, with 7 bases between. DNA for the CDR3: TGTGCCAGCAGCTTACTAGTCCCAGATACGCAGTATTTT. Amino acid sequence: CASSLLVPDTQYF.

On this clone: The identical CDR3 is also encoded by other nucleotide sequences in the sample. The chain joins TRBV9 to TRBJ2-1; 9 bases line up with TRBD2. Trimming at V came to 5 bases and at J to 8 bases, leaving 11 bases not matched to a gene. The CDR3 runs 15 residues. The V gene's germline CDR1 is SGDLS and CDR2 YYNGEE. Here the CDR3 DNA reads TGTGCCAGCAGTGAAACCAGCGGGAGGATGTATGAGCAGTTCTTC. Translating gives CASSETSGRMYEQFF.

CDR3 sequence: CASSPPGTGELFF. For the CDR3, the DNA is TGTGCCAGCTCACCACCCGGCACCGGGGAGCTGTTTTTT. The rearrangement links TRBV18 to TRBJ2-2; no firm D call. Germline CDR1 reads KGHSH; CDR2 reads LQKENI. With 0 bases removed from V and 4 bases from J, the gap between germline ends came to 3 bases. This CDR3 contains 13 residues.

The chain employs TRBV18 and TRBJ1-1, with D maybe TRBD1 (5 bases). This CDR3 spans 13 amino acids. V lost 9 bases to trimming and J lost 0 bases, with 11 bases between them. Germline lookup yields CDR1 KGHSH and CDR2 LQKENI. CDR3 amino acids: CASQGVMNTEAFF. The DNA of the CDR3 is TGTGCCAGTCAAGGGGTCATGAACACTGAAGCTTTCTTT.

The gene calls are TRBV6-4 and TRBJ2-3; possibly TRBD2 for D (6 bases). Germline V gene lookup returns CDR1 MRHNA and CDR2 SNTAGT. V was pared by 6 bases and J by 1 base, with 11 bases between. The CDR3 runs to 14 residues. The DNA of the CDR3 is TGTGCCAGCAGCTCAGGAGGGGGCACAGATACGCAGTATTTT. This translates into CASSSGGGTDTQYF.

This chain connects TRBV6-4 to TRBJ2-7; 12 bases agree with TRBD2. The CDR3 has 15 amino acids. Germline loops: CDR1 MRHNA, CDR2 SNTAGT. Losses at the gene ends were 4 bases for V and 6 bases for J; bases not matched to a gene: 7. In nucleotides, the CDR3 is TGTGCCAGCAGTGGCAGACTAGCGGGAGAGTTCGAGCAGTACTTC. It yields the protein CASSGRLAGEFEQYF.

The genes are TRBV10-3 and TRBJ1-1; D gene uncertain. CDR1 and CDR2 (germline): ENHRY, SYGVKD. CDR3 length equals 13 residues. V was trimmed by 5 bases and J by 6 bases, leaving 13 bases between them. The CDR3, as DNA: TGTGCCATCAGTCCGGGGAACGAACCTGAAGCTTTCTTT. Translating it yields CAISPGNEPEAFF.

This sequence joins TRBV4-2 and TRBJ2-5; a weak D match, TRBD2 (7 bases). V lost 0 bases, J lost 3 bases, and 20 bases lay in between. There are 18 residues in the CDR3. CDR1 is LGHNA and CDR2 is YNFKEQ in the germline V gene. CDR3 DNA sequence: TGTGCCAGCAGCCAAGAGGGGTGGAAGGGGGGGAGAAAAGAGACCCAGTACTTC. Amino acids: CASSQEGWKGGRKETQYF.

V is TRBV11-2 and J is TRBJ2-7; 9 positions agree with TRBD2. The CDR3 has 14 residues. Germline V lookup: CDR1 SGHAT, CDR2 FQNNGV. V dropped 4 bases and J dropped 4; count of bases not matched to a gene: 5. This chain's CDR3 is CASSSLAGLYEQYF. The CDR3 region has the DNA TGTGCCAGCAGCTCCCTAGCGGGGCTGTACGAGCAGTACTTC.

The V call is TRBV5-1, the J call TRBJ1-4; D is undetermined. There are 14 residues in the CDR3. Trimming pared 3 bases from V and 3 bases from J, leaving 9 bases between. Germline V gene lookup returns CDR1 SGHRS and CDR2 YFSETQ. The CDR3 nucleotides read TGCGCCAGCAGCTGGCCGGGATCTAATGAAAAACTGTTTTTT. Translating it yields CASSWPGSNEKLFF.

The chain is built from TRBV29-1 and TRBJ2-1; 11 nucleotides line up with TRBD2. The germline CDR1 and CDR2 sequences are SQVTM and ANQGSEA. This CDR3 has 14 residues. Trimming removed 4 bases from V and 4 bases from J; junction bases left unmatched: 3. CDR3: CSVGLAGGYNEQFF. The CDR3 nucleotides read TGCAGCGTTGGCCTAGCGGGAGGTTACAATGAGCAGTTCTTC.

This clone has a single count. The chain carries TRBV4-1 and TRBJ2-3; a weak D match, TRBD2 (7 bases). The V end lost 3 bases, the J end lost 5 bases, and 15 bases lay between the germline ends. Germline V gives CDR1 MGHRA, CDR2 YSYEKL. The CDR3 loop spans 15 amino acids. The CDR3 nucleotides are TGCGCCAGCAGCCAGGAGGGGGGGGACGGAGATACGCAGTATTTT. Protein: CASSQEGGDGDTQYF.

The chain carries TRBV30 and TRBJ2-3, with 8 bases that match TRBD2. The CDR3 consists of 14 residues. Germline CDR1 and CDR2: GTSNPN and SVGIG (reference sequence). The CDR3 loop is CASRAGLGTDTQYF. In nucleotides, the CDR3 is TGTGCTTCAAGGGCGGGACTAGGCACAGATACGCAGTATTTT.

The DNA of the CDR3 is TGTGCCAGCAGCCTACAAAACACGGCGGGCGGCTACACCTTC. Translating it yields CASSLQNTAGGYTF. The chain employs TRBV7-9 and TRBJ1-2; D is unresolved. There are 14 residues in the CDR3. Trimming removed 5 bases from V and 8 bases from J, with 18 bases in between. CDR1 SEHNR and CDR2 FQNEAQ come from the germline V gene (reference sequence).

The rearrangement uses TRBV5-4 and TRBJ2-7, with TRBD1 matching over 10 bases. CDR1 and CDR2 from the germline V gene are SGHNT and YYREEE (reference sequence). CDR3 length: 19 amino acids. J was trimmed by 0 bases and V by 0 bases; bases with no gene match: 12. CDR3 in amino acids: CASSLARDRGRESSYEQYF. For the CDR3, the DNA is TGTGCCAGCAGCTTGGCCCGGGACAGGGGCCGCGAATCCTCCTACGAGCAGTACTTC.

The rearrangement uses TRBV6-4 and TRBJ2-2, with 7 positions matching TRBD1. Trimming at V came to 0 bases and at J to 8 bases, leaving 9 bases not matched to a gene. Germline V gene lookup returns CDR1 MRHNA and CDR2 SNTAGT. This CDR3 has 16 residues. The CDR3 protein is CASSDSSRTGSGELFF. The CDR3, as DNA: TGTGCCAGCAGTGACTCCTCCAGGACAGGATCAGGGGAGCTGTTTTTT.

This sequence joins TRBV7-2 and TRBJ1-4, with 11 bases matching TRBD1. Germline V CDR1 and CDR2: SGHTA, FQGNSA. V gave up 5 bases and J gave up 0 bases; unmatched junction bases: 5. The CDR3 spans 17 residues. CDR3 nucleotide sequence: TGTGCCAGCAGCAGAAGGGACAGGGGGGCAACTAATGAAAAACTGTTTTTT. As protein: CASSRRDRGATNEKLFF.

The V gene is TRBV28, the J gene TRBJ1-1, with 7 bases fitting TRBD1. The junction had 4 bases not matched to a gene; V was cut back by 5 bases and J by 4 bases. CDR1 and CDR2 (germline): MDHEN, SYDVKM. There are 13 residues in the CDR3. This CDR3 is CASSRTGSTEAFF. The CDR3 region has the DNA TGTGCCAGCAGTCGGACAGGTAGCACTGAAGCTTTCTTT.

V is TRBV6-5 and J is TRBJ2-7, with D maybe TRBD1 (6 bases). Trimming removed 5 bases at V and 3 bases at J, with 14 bases between. CDR3 length: 14 amino acids. The V gene's germline CDR1 is MNHEY and CDR2 SVGAGI. CDR3 region: CASSVGHSVYEQYF. The CDR3 nucleotides read TGTGCCAGCAGTGTGGGACATTCGGTCTACGAGCAGTACTTC.

This clone was seen more than once but under ten times. The chain has TRBV2 and TRBJ1-1; a weak D match, TRBD1 (5 bases). The germline V and J ends were trimmed by 3 bases and 1 base, with 6 bases remaining between them. The CDR3 has 13 amino acids. Germline CDR1 and CDR2: SNHLY and FYNNEI. The CDR3 DNA sequence: TGTGCCAGCAGTGAGGACAAGAACACTGAAGCTTTCTTT. It translates to CASSEDKNTEAFF.

This clone was recorded only once. The rearrangement joins TRBV11-2 to TRBJ2-7; 9 positions match TRBD1. The germline CDR1 and CDR2 sequences are SGHAT and FQNNGV. This CDR3 region has 15 residues. The junction had 6 bases not matched to a gene; V was cut back by 4 bases and J by 2 bases. The CDR3 DNA sequence: TGTGCCAGCAGCTCAGTCGGGACAGGGACCTACGAGCAGTACTTC. Encoded protein: CASSSVGTGTYEQYF.

The chain couples TRBV5-6 to TRBJ2-2; 13 bases fit TRBD2. V gave up 0 bases and J gave up 5 bases; unmatched junction bases: 1. CDR1 is SGHDT and CDR2 is YYEEEE in the germline V gene. CDR3 length: 16 amino acids. The CDR3 region is CASSLGLAGGTGELFF. The DNA of the CDR3 is TGTGCCAGCAGCTTGGGACTAGCGGGAGGTACCGGGGAGCTGTTTTTT.

The gene calls are TRBV28 and TRBJ1-5, with a tentative D call TRBD1 (5 bases). Germline V lookup: CDR1 MDHEN, CDR2 SYDVKM. The CDR3 contains 14 residues. V was pared by 6 bases and J by 4 bases, with 13 bases between. Written as DNA, the CDR3 is TGTGCCAGCAGGCTACGCAGGGCTAATCAGCCCCAGCATTTT. It codes for CASRLRRANQPQHF.

The chain has TRBV28 and TRBJ2-7; 9 bases line up with TRBD1. CDR1 is MDHEN, CDR2 SYDVKM, per germline. The CDR3 spans 17 residues. The junction had 12 bases not matched to a gene; V was cut back by 4 bases and J by 2 bases. CDR3 sequence reads: CASSSPAGQGHTYEQYF. DNA for the CDR3: TGTGCCAGCAGTTCCCCAGCGGGACAGGGCCACACCTACGAGCAGTACTTC.

This chain uses TRBV6-5 with TRBJ2-7, with D possibly matching TRBD1 (5 bases). Germline lookup yields CDR1 MNHEY and CDR2 SVGAGI. The V end was cut by 0 bases, the J end by 5 bases, with 14 bases between. The CDR3 contains 15 residues. This CDR3 is CASSYSRRRVNEQYF. For the CDR3, the DNA is TGTGCCAGCAGTTACTCCCGGCGCAGGGTAAACGAGCAGTACTTC.